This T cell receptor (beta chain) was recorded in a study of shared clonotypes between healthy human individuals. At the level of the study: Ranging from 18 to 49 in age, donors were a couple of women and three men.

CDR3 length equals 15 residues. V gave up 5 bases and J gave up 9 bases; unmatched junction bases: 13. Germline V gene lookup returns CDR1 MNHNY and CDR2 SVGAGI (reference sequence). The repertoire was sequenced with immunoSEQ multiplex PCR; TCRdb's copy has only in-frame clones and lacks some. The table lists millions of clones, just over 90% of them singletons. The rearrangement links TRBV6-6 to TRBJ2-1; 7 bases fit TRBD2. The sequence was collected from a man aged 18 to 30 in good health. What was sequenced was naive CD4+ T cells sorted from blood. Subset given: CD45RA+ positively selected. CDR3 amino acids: CASSQLASPPGEQFF. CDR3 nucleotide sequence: TGTGCCAGCAGTCAACTAGCGTCCCCCCCCGGTGAGCAGTTCTTC.